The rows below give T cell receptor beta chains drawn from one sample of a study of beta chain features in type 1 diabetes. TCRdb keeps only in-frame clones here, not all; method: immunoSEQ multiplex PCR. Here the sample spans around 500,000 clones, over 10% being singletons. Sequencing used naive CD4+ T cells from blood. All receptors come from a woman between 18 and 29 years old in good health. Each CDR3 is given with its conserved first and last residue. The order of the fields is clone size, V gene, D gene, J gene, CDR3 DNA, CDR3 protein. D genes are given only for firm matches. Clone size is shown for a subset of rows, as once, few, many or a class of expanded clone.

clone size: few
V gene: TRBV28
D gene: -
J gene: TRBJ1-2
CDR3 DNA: TGTGCCAGCAGTCCCTCCGGGCTAGTGTGGGGCTACACCTTC
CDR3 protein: CASSPSGLVWGYTF

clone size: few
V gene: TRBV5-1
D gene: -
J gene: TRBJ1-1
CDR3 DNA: TGCGCCAGCAGCTTGGCAGGGGTAGGTGAAGCTTTCTTT
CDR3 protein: CASSLAGVGEAFF

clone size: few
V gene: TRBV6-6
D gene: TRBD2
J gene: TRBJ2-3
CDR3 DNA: TGTGCCAGCAGGGATCACCGACTAGCGGGCACAGATACGCAGTATTTT
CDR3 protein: CASRDHRLAGTDTQYF

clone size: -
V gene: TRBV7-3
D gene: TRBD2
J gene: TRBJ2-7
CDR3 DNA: TGTGCCAGCAGCCGAGCGGGAGTATTTGAGCAGTACTTC
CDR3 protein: CASSRAGVFEQYF

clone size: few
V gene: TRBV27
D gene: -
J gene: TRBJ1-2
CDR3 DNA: TGTGCCAGCATGCGGAGCCGGGACGGGATCTATGGCTACACCTTC
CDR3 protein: CASMRSRDGIYGYTF

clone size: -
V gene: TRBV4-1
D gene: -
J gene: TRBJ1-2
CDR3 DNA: TGCGCCAGCAGCCATCATCGGGTTGGCTACACCTTC
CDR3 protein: CASSHHRVGYTF

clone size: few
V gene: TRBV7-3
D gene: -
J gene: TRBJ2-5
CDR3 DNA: TGTGCCAGCAGCCCCTCAGGGTTAGTGGAAGAGACCCAGTACTTC
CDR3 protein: CASSPSGLVEETQYF

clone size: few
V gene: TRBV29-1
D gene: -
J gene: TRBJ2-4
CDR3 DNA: TGCAGCGTGGGGTATCCCCAAAACATTCAGTACTTC
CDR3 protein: CSVGYPQNIQYF

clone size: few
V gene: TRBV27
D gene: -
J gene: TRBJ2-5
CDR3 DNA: TGTGCCAGCAGATATGAGGGCGGGCAAGAGACCCAGTACTTC
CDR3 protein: CASRYEGGQETQYF

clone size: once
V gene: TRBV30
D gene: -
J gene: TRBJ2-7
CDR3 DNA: TGTGCCTGGAGTGTAGGTAGGGCCTACGAGCAGTACTTC
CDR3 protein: CAWSVGRAYEQYF

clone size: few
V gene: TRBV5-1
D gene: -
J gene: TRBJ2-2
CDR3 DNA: TGCGCCAGCGAATGGAGCGCGAACACCGGGGAGCTGTTTTTT
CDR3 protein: CASEWSANTGELFF

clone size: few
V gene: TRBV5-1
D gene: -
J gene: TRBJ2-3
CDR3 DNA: TGCGCCAGCAGCTTGACGACAGATACGCAGTATTTT
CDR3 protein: CASSLTTDTQYF

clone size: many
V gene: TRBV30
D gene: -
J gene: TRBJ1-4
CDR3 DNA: TGTGCCTGGAGTCAGGGAGGGGCCTACGGAAAACTGTTTTTT
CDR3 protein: CAWSQGGAYGKLFF

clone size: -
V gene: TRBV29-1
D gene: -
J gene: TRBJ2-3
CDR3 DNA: TGCAGCGTTGAGGGCAGGGCCTCAGATACGCAGTATTTT
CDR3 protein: CSVEGRASDTQYF

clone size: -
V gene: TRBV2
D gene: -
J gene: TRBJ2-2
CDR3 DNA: TGTGCCAGCAAGGTTGGGCGGAGTAACACCGGGGAGCTGTTTTTT
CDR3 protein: CASKVGRSNTGELFF

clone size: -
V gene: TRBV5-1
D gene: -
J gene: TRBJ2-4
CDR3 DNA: TGCGCCAGCAGCTCTGGACAGTTGGACATTCAGTACTTC
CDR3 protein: CASSSGQLDIQYF

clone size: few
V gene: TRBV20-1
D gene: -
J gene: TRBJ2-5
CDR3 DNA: TGCAGTGCTATTGCGAGAGAGACCCAGTACTTC
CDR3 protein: CSAIARETQYF

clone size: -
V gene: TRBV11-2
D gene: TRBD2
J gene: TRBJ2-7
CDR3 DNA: TGTGCCAGCAGCGCAGGGACTAGCGGGAGCTACGAGCAGTACTTC
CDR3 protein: CASSAGTSGSYEQYF

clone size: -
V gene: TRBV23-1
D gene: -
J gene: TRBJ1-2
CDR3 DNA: TGCGCCAGCAGTCAATCTTCGGCTGCCTATGGCTACACCTTC
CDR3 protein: CASSQSSAAYGYTF

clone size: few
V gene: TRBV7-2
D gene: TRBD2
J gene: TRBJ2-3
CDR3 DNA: TGTGCCAGCAGCTTCGATGCGGGAGGGAGAGATACGCAGTATTTT
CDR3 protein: CASSFDAGGRDTQYF

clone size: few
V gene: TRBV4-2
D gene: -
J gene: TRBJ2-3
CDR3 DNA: TGTGCCAGCAGCCAATCCGGGGCCACGCAGTATTTT
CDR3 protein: CASSQSGATQYF

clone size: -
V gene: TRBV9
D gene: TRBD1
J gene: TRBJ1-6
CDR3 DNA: TGTGCCAGCAGCGCCCGACAGGGTGGATCACCCCTCCACTTT
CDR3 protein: CASSARQGGSPLHF

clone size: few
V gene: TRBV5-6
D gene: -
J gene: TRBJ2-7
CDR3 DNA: TGTGCCAGCAGCTTGTTGTTGGGACTGATAAGCTACGAGCAGTACTTC
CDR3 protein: CASSLLLGLISYEQYF

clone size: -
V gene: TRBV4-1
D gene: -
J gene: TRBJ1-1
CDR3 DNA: TGCGCCAGCAGCCTCCCAAGAGGGACCTTGAACACTGAAGCTTTCTTT
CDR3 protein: CASSLPRGTLNTEAFF

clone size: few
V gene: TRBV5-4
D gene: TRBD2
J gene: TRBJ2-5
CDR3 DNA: TGTGCCAGCAGCTCGGGACTAGCGGGAGCAGAGACCCAGTACTTC
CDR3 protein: CASSSGLAGAETQYF

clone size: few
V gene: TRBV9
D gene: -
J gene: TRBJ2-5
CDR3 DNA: TGTGCCAGCAGCGTAGCCCAGGGGGGAGAGACCCAGTACTTC
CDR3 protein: CASSVAQGGETQYF

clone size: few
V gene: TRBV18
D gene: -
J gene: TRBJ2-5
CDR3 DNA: TGTGCCAGCTCTTCGGGGGAGACCCAGTACTTC
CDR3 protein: CASSSGETQYF

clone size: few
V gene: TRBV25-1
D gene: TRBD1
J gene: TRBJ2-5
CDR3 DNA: TGTGCCAGCAGTAAATCCGGGACAGAGAAAGAGACCCAGTACTTC
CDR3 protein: CASSKSGTEKETQYF

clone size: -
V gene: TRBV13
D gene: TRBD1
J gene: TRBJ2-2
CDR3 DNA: TGTGCCAGCAGCTTAAAACTCTGGGACAGGACCACCGGGGAGCTGTTTTTT
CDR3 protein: CASSLKLWDRTTGELFF

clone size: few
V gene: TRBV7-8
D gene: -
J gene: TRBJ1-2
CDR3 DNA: TGTGCCAGCAGCCCAAACTGGGGAGAGGACTATGGCTACACCTTC
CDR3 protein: CASSPNWGEDYGYTF

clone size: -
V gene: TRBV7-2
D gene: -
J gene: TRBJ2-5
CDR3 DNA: TGTGCCAGCAGCGAGGTAGAGCGAGCACAAGAGACCCAGTACTTC
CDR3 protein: CASSEVERAQETQYF

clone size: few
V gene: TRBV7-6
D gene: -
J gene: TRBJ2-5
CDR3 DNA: TGTGCCAGCAGCTTCAGAGAGACCCAGTACTTC
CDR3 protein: CASSFRETQYF

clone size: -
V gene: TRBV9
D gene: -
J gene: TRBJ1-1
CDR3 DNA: TGTGCCAGCAGCCCGGGACAAGAGGCTTTCTTT
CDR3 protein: CASSPGQEAFF

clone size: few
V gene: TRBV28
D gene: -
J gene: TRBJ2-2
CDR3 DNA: TGTGCCAGCAGTTCCCCTAGGGTGTCAAAAACCGGGGAGCTGTTTTTT
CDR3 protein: CASSSPRVSKTGELFF

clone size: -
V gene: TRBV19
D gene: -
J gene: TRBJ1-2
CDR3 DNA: TGTGCCAGTAGTATCGGACACCTGGAGGTTTATGGCTACACCTTC
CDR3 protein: CASSIGHLEVYGYTF

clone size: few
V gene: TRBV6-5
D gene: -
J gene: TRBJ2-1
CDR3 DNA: TGTGCCAGCAGTTCTACCGGGACCTTGCAGTTCAATGAGCAGTTCTTC
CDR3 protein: CASSSTGTLQFNEQFF

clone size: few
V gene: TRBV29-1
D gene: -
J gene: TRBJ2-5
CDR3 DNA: TGCAGCGGTGTAGACAGATACCTTCGGGAGACCCAGTACTTC
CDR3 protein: CSGVDRYLRETQYF

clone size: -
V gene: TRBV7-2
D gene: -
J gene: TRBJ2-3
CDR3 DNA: TGTGCCAGCAGCTTAAACGCACAGAATACAGATACGCAGTATTTT
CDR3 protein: CASSLNAQNTDTQYF

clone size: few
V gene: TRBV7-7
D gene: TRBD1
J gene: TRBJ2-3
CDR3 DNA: TGTGCCAGCAGCCCCACAGGGGCTAGCACAGATACGCAGTATTTT
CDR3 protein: CASSPTGASTDTQYF

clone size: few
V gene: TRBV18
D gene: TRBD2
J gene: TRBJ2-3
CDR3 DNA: TGTGCCAGCTCACCAATGTTAGCGGGACGTACTAGCACAGATACGCAGTATTTT
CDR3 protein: CASSPMLAGRTSTDTQYF

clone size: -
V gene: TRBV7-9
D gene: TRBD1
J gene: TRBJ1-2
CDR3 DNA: TGTGCCAGCAGCGAAATTCCGAGACAGGGAAACTATGGCTACACCTTC
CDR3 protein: CASSEIPRQGNYGYTF

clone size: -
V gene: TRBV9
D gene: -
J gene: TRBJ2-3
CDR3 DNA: TGTGCCAGCAGCCTCTCGGGACGCACAGATACGCAGTATTTT
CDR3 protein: CASSLSGRTDTQYF

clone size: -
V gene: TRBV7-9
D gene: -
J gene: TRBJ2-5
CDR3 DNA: TGTGCCAGCAGCCGTTTAATAGACAGGCCGGAGACCCAGTACTTC
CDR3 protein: CASSRLIDRPETQYF

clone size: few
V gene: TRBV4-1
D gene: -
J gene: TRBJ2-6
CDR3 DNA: TGCGCCAGCAGCCAAGAGGTCCGATCTTTAGGGGCCAACGTCCTGACTTTC
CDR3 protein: CASSQEVRSLGANVLTF

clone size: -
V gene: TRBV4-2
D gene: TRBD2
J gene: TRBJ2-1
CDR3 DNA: TGTGCCAGCAGCCTAGAGGGACTAGCGGTATCCTACAATGAGCAGTTCTTC
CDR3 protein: CASSLEGLAVSYNEQFF

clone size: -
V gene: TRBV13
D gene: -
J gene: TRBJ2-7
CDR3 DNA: TGTGCCAGCAGCTTAGTGGGCGGGACAGTAAGCTACGAGCAGTACTTC
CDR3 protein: CASSLVGGTVSYEQYF

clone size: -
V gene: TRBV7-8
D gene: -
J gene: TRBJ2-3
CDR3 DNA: TGTGCCAGCAGCCCTAATAGGGTGGGCGCCGCAGATACGCAGTATTTT
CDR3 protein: CASSPNRVGAADTQYF

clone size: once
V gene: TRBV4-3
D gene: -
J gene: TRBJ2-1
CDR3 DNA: TGCGCCAGCAGCCGATGGGTGGACTCCTACAATGAGCAGTTCTTC
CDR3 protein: CASSRWVDSYNEQFF

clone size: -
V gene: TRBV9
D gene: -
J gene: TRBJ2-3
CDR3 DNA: TGTGCCAGCAGCGCTAATATCGGGATAGATACGCAGTATTTT
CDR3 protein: CASSANIGIDTQYF

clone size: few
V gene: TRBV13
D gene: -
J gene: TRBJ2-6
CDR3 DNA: TGTGCCAGCAGCTTTGCCAGCTCTGGGGCCAACGTCCTGACTTTC
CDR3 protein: CASSFASSGANVLTF

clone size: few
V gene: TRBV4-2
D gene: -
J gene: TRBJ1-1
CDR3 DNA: TGTGCCAGCAGCCATACCCGGGACATGGGGACTGAAGCTTTCTTT
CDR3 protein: CASSHTRDMGTEAFF

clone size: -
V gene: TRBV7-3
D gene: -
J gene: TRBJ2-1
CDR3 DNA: TGTGCCAGCAGCTTAACGTATCCGGGAACGAGCTCCTACAATGAGCAGTTCTTC
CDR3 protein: CASSLTYPGTSSYNEQFF

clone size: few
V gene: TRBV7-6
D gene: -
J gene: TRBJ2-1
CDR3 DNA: TGTGCCAGCAGTAGCTCTGGGTACAATGAGCAGTTCTTC
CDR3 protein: CASSSSGYNEQFF

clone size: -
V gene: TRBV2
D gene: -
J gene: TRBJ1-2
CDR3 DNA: TGTGCCAGCACCCGGGGGAACTATGGCTACACCTTC
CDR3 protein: CASTRGNYGYTF

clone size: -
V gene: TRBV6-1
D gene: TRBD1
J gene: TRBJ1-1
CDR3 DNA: TGTGCCAGCAGCCTTGGGACAGGGGACACCCGGGCTTTCTTT
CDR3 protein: CASSLGTGDTRAFF

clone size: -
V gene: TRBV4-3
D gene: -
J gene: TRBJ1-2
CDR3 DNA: TGCGCCAGCAGCCAGGGCCGAGCGTATGGCTACACCTTC
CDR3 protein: CASSQGRAYGYTF

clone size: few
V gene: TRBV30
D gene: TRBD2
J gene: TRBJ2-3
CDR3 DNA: TGTGCCTGGATTTCAAGACTAGCGGGAAAAGATACGCAGTATTTT
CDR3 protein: CAWISRLAGKDTQYF

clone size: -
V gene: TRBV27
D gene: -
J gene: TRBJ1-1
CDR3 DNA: TGTGCCAGCAGTCTCCGGATGAGAACAGGGGAAGCTTTCTTT
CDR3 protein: CASSLRMRTGEAFF